The clone carrying this T cell receptor beta chain was recorded many times. Its antigen is not known. This sample was included in a study of T cell repertoires in cytomegalovirus infection. Findings and caveats of the study: HLA-C-restricted CMV-specific TCR beta clonotypes prevailed in the ex vivo response.

V shed 4 bases and J 8 bases; nucleotides not matched to a gene: 7. Germline V gives CDR1 SGHTA, CDR2 FQGNSA. CDR3 length: 15 amino acids. One entry per CDR3 protein, called by TCRdb with MiXCR from the reads. In the table there are about 230,000 distinct CDR3 sequences, 22% of which are singletons. The rearrangement uses TRBV7-2 and TRBJ2-1; TRBD2 matches 11 bases. The receptor's source is a human donor in good health (CMV status not recorded). Some clones in this sample may be carry-over from other donors' samples. The sequencing sample was made of CD8+ T cells from PBMCs. The CDR3 protein is CASSWGTSGGYEQFF. For the CDR3, the DNA is TGTGCCAGCAGCTGGGGGACTAGCGGCGGCTATGAGCAGTTCTTC.